What follows describes a single T cell receptor beta chain. Assay: immunoSEQ multiplex PCR; the TCRdb copy retains only in-frame clones and omits some. The sample contains 90,000 to 130,000 clones, approximately 65% of which appear only once. The sample comes from a study of blood T cell repertoires in COVID-19. Study as a whole: Spain, Italy and the United States supplied samples that represented acute and convalescent COVID-19. T cells, B-cell-depleted T cells, or PBMCs provided the cDNA or gDNA that served as material.

V lost 4 bases to trimming and J lost 4 bases, with 9 bases between them. The CDR3 has 13 residues. The germline gives CDR1 KGHSH, CDR2 LQKENI. The chain uses TRBV18 and TRBJ2-3, with a weak D call TRBD1 (6 bases). The clonotype originates from an older woman with acute or convalescent COVID-19. Sequencing was performed on peripheral blood. The CDR3 sequence: CASSLNRADTQYF. CDR3 nucleotide sequence: TGTGCCAGCTCACTCAACAGGGCAGATACGCAGTATTTT.